The 3 T cell receptor beta chains below were found in one sample sequenced in a study of blood T cell repertoires in COVID-19. This table comes from immunoSEQ multiplex PCR, and its TCRdb copy is limited to in-frame clones, with some not included. The sample records about 480,000 clones, 85% to 90% being singletons. What was sequenced was peripheral blood. These receptors were taken from a man in his late teens or twenties with COVID-19, enrolled during active disease.

This rearrangement joins TRBV6-1 to TRBJ2-7, with 12 bases fitting TRBD2. CDR3 length equals 17 residues. CDR1 MNHNS and CDR2 SASEGT come from the germline V gene. The ends lost 2 bases at V and 3 bases at J; junction bases unmatched: 8. The CDR3 region is CASSERASGRASYEQYF. The CDR3 DNA is TGTGCCAGCAGTGAAAGGGCTAGCGGGAGGGCCAGCTACGAGCAGTACTTC.

This chain links TRBV24-1 with TRBJ2-1; TRBD1 is a possible D gene (7 bases). Looked up from germline, CDR1 is KGHDR and CDR2 is SFDVKD. Trimming stripped 4 bases from V and 6 bases from J, with 15 bases between. This CDR3 spans 15 amino acids. The chain's CDR3 is CATSDPGGPINEQFF. CDR3 nucleotides: TGTGCCACCAGTGACCCAGGGGGGCCGATCAATGAGCAGTTCTTC.

This chain connects TRBV5-4 to TRBJ2-7; TRBD1 aligns across 11 bases. The CDR3 has 14 residues. V shed 4 bases, J shed 3 bases, and the junction held 3 bases outside the gene matches. Germline values: CDR1 SGHNT, CDR2 YYREEE (reference sequence). The CDR3 DNA reads TGTGCCAGCAGCAGCGGGACAGGGGGCTACGAGCAGTACTTC. Translating it yields CASSSGTGGYEQYF.